The 5 T cell receptor beta chains given below trace back to one sample, sequenced in a study of T cell responses to AZD1222 COVID-19 vaccine. TCRdb keeps only in-frame clones here, not all; method: immunoSEQ multiplex PCR. The data hold fewer than 200,000 clones, with just over 85% observed a single time. The sample here was peripheral blood, taken on day 0 of AZD1222 vaccination. These receptors were obtained from an adult in good health.

The V and J genes are TRBV6-6 and TRBJ1-5; D is ambiguous. V lost 0 bases and J lost 7, with 13 bases in between. The germline CDR1 and CDR2 sequences are MNHNY and SVGAGI (reference sequence). CDR3 size: 15 residues. The CDR3 loop reads CASSYSPEGYQPQHF. CDR3 sequence (DNA): TGTGCCAGCAGTTACTCCCCCGAGGGATACCAGCCCCAGCATTTT.

The chain combines TRBV4-1 with TRBJ2-7, with 8 bases identical to TRBD1. The germline V gene encodes CDR1 MGHRA and CDR2 YSYEKL. The CDR3 spans 14 residues. V dropped 4 bases and J dropped 3; count of bases not matched to a gene: 5. This CDR3 is CASSPGQAYYEQYF. The CDR3 bases are TGCGCCAGCAGCCCGGGACAGGCCTACTACGAGCAGTACTTC.

The chain has TRBV28 and TRBJ1-6, with D hard to call. This CDR3 region has 17 residues. V lost 5 bases, J lost 2 bases, and 16 bases lay in between. CDR1 and CDR2 (germline): MDHEN, SYDVKM. CDR3 protein: CASSDGRLPAYNSPLHF. Here the CDR3 DNA reads TGTGCCAGCAGTGATGGACGCCTGCCCGCCTATAATTCACCCCTCCACTTT.

The J gene is TRBJ1-5, the V gene TRBV16; 10 bases are shared with TRBD1. CDR3 length: 16 residues. Germline assignment: CDR1 KGHSY and CDR2 FQNENV. With 4 bases clipped from V and 0 bases from J, the junction kept 3 bases outside the gene matches. The CDR3 loop reads CASSRDRGNSNQPQHF. As DNA, the CDR3 is TGTGCCAGCAGCCGGGACAGGGGAAATAGCAATCAGCCCCAGCATTTT.

The V and J genes are TRBV10-1 and TRBJ1-1; possible D gene TRBD1, 5 bases. The ends were cut back, 6 bases at V and 4 bases at J, with 15 bases in the middle. Germline CDR1 reads WNHNN; CDR2 reads SYGVQD (reference sequence). The CDR3 spans 14 residues. The CDR3 is CASSGARTSTEAFF. The CDR3 DNA reads TGCGCCAGCAGCGGGGCCAGGACGAGCACTGAAGCTTTCTTT.